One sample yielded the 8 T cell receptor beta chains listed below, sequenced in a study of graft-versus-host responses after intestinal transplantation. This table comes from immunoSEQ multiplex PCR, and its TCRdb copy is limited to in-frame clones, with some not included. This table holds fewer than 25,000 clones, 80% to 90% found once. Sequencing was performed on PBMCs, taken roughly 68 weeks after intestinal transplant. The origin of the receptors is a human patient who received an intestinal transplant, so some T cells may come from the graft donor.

The CDR3 sequence: CASSLRRIGYEQYF. The CDR3 nucleotides are TGTGCCAGCAGTTTAAGAAGAATCGGCTACGAGCAGTACTTC. The chain combines TRBV27 with TRBJ2-7, with unresolved D. The CDR3 extends over 14 amino acids. V gave up 2 bases and J gave up 3 bases, with 11 bases separating them. The germline V gene has CDR1 MNHEY and CDR2 SMNVEV (reference sequence).

CDR3 nucleotide sequence: TGTGCCAGTAGTTCGGGGGAGACCCAGTACTTC. Protein sequence: CASSSGETQYF. V usage is TRBV19 and J usage is TRBJ2-5; D might be TRBD2 (5 bases). This CDR3 has 11 amino acids. The V gene lost 5 bases and the J gene lost 5 bases, with 6 bases spanning the gap. Germline CDR1 reads LNHDA; CDR2 reads SQIVND (reference sequence).

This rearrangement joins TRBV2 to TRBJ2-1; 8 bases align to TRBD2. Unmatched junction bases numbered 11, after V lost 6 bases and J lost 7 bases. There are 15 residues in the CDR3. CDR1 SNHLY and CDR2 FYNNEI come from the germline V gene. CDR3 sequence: CASSVAGRRENEQFF. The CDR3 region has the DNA TGTGCCAGCAGCGTAGCGGGGCGAAGGGAAAATGAGCAGTTCTTC.

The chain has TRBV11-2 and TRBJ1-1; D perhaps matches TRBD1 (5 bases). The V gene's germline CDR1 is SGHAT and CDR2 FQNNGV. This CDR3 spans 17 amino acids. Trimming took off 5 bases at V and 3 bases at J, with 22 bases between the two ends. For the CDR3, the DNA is TGTGCCAGCAGCCCACTTAGGACGGGGCTAATGGACACTGAAGCTTTCTTT. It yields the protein CASSPLRTGLMDTEAFF.

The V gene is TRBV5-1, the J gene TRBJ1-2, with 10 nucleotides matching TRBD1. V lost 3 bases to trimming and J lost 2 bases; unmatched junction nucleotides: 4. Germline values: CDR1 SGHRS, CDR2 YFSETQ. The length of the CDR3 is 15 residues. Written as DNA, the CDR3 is TGCGCCAGCAGCTCAATGGGACAGGGGAACTATGGCTACACCTTC. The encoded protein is CASSSMGQGNYGYTF.

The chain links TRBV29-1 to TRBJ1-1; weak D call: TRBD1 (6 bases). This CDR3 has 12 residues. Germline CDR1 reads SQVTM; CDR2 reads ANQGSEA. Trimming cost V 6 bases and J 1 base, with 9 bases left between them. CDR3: CSVLTGNTEAFF. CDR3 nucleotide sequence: TGCAGCGTCCTGACAGGGAACACTGAAGCTTTCTTT.

CDR3 sequence: CASSDDNYGYTF. The CDR3, as DNA: TGTGCCAGCAGCGATGATAACTATGGCTACACCTTC. The chain links TRBV27 to TRBJ1-2; the D is unclear. The CDR3 is 12 residues long. CDR1 MNHEY and CDR2 SMNVEV come from the germline V gene (reference sequence). Between the trimmed V and J ends, which lost 6 bases and 1 base, there was a span of 6 bases.

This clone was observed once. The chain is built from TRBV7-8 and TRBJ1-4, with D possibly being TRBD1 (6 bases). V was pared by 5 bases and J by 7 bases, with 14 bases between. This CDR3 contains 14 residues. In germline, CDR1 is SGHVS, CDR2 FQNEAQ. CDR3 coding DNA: TGTGCCAGCAGCCCCCCCACAGGGACTGAAAAACTGTTTTTT. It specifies CASSPPTGTEKLFF.